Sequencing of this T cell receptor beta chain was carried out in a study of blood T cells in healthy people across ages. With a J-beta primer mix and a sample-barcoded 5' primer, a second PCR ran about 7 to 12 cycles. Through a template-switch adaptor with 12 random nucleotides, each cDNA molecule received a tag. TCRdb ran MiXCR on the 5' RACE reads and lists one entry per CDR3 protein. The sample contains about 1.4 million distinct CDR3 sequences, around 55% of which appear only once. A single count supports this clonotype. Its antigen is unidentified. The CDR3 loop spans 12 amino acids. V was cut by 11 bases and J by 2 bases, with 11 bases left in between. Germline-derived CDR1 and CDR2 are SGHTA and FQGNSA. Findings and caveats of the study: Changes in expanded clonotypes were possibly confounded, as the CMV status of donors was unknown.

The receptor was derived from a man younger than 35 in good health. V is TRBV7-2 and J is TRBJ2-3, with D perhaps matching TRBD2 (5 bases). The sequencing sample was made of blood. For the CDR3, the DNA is TGTGCCGGCAAGAGGGTCACAGATACGCAGTATTTT. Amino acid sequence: CAGKRVTDTQYF.